Each of the 17 T cell receptor beta chains below was sequenced from the same sample in a study of human T cells and chemical hapten exposure (dated by TCRdb to 2020 to 2022). This specimen's time point label, interpreted: patch test 3, about 24 weeks after DPC sensitization. Read against the paper, the sample's treatment or condition label means: therapeutic diphenylcyclopropenone sensitization with weekly scalp DPC. Unfractionated whole blood was collected in Tempus Blood RNA tubes, and total RNA was extracted from that blood. The receptor library was made with RACE. The sequencer was a NextSeq 500. The public sequencing data were trimmed at Q25 with fastp and processed into clonotypes with MiXCR by TCRdb, which kept only in-frame beta chains. Every distinct CDR3 protein forms one entry, paired with its most common genes and DNA. The sample table lists 30,000 to 40,000 distinct CDR3 sequences, roughly 13% of them with a count of one. Clones ranked in the top ten supply roughly 2% of the sample.

The source material was whole blood, sampled in connection with sensitization to the hapten diphenylcyclopropenone (DPC). The receptor source for this set is a middle-aged woman with alopecia areata. Some clones in this sample may be carry-over from other donors' samples.

This clonotype has more than one count but fewer than ten. The rearrangement joins TRBV2 to TRBJ2-5; D is unclear. The CDR3 runs 13 residues. The germline V and J ends were trimmed by 6 bases and 5 bases, with 13 bases remaining between them. Germline loops: CDR1 SNHLY, CDR2 FYNNEI. The DNA for the CDR3 is TGTGCCAGCAGCCCGCTGGTTGCGGAGACCCAGTACTTC. This encodes CASSPLVAETQYF.

This clonotype occurred many times. This sequence joins TRBV4-2 and TRBJ2-1, with D perhaps TRBD2 (6 bases). The CDR3 has 15 residues. The V and J ends lost 2 bases and 3 bases respectively, with 11 bases between them. Germline V gene lookup returns CDR1 LGHNA and CDR2 YNFKEQ. CDR3 residues: CASSQSGVDYNEQFF. The CDR3 DNA sequence: TGTGCCAGCAGCCAATCGGGAGTGGACTACAATGAGCAGTTCTTC.

The sample holds many counts of this clonotype. The V call is TRBV4-3, the J call TRBJ2-1; TRBD2 matches 13 bases. The CDR3 runs to 20 residues. CDR1 LGHNA and CDR2 YSLEER come from the germline V gene. V shed 0 bases and J 0 bases; nucleotides not matched to a gene: 8. The CDR3 sequence is CASSQERGLAGTSSYNEQFF. The CDR3 coding sequence is TGCGCCAGCAGCCAAGAACGGGGACTAGCGGGGACTAGCTCCTACAATGAGCAGTTCTTC.

This clonotype was seen a handful of times. The chain has TRBV6-1 and TRBJ2-2; D perhaps matches TRBD1 (8 bases). Germline V CDR1 and CDR2: MNHNS, SASEGT. V lost 6 bases, J lost 6 bases, and 14 bases lay in between. The length of the CDR3 is 14 residues. The CDR3 bases are TGTGCCAGCAGGGACAGGGAGGGTTCCGGGGAGCTGTTTTTT. Its protein is CASRDREGSGELFF.

This clonotype was picked up many times. The chain has TRBV4-1 and TRBJ2-7, with D perhaps matching TRBD1 (6 bases). Germline assignment: CDR1 MGHRA and CDR2 YSYEKL. The CDR3 length is 13 residues. V gave up 6 bases and J gave up 4 bases, with 13 bases separating them. DNA for the CDR3: TGCGCCAGCAGTCACAGGGTTCAATACGAGCAGTACTTC. This sequence encodes CASSHRVQYEQYF.

The chain uses TRBV3-1 and TRBJ1-2; D not resolved. CDR1 and CDR2 from the germline V gene are LGHDT and YNNKEL (reference sequence). Trimming cost V 5 bases and J 14 bases, with 18 bases left between them. The CDR3 has 12 amino acids. The DNA for the CDR3 is TGTGCCAGCAGCGACACTCCGGTTATAAGTACCTTC. This gives the protein CASSDTPVISTF.

This clonotype was seen many times. This chain uses TRBV29-1 with TRBJ2-3; D might be TRBD1 (6 bases). The CDR3 loop spans 14 amino acids. V was trimmed by 5 bases and J by 2 bases, leaving 14 bases between them. Germline CDR1 reads SQVTM; CDR2 reads ANQGSEA. DNA of the CDR3: TGCAGCGTTTCCCAGGGGCTTTCCACAGATACGCAGTATTTT. It yields the protein CSVSQGLSTDTQYF.

This clonotype was seen a handful of times. This chain links TRBV10-3 with TRBJ2-3; 10 bases agree with TRBD2. Trimming removed 3 bases from V and 4 bases from J; junction bases left unmatched: 4. The germline gives CDR1 ENHRY, CDR2 SYGVKD. This CDR3 comprises 15 residues. Here the CDR3 DNA reads TGTGCCATCAGTGATAGCGGGAGGAGCGCAGATACGCAGTATTTT. Its translation: CAISDSGRSADTQYF.

In its sample, this clonotype was seen many times. The chain combines TRBV7-9 with TRBJ2-5; TRBD1 matches 9 bases. J lost 3 bases, V lost 4 bases, and 18 bases had no gene match. The CDR3 runs to 19 residues. Germline CDR1 and CDR2: SEHNR and FQNEAQ (reference sequence). CDR3 region: CASSSKLDRGRQGEETQYF. The CDR3 DNA reads TGTGCCAGCAGCTCCAAGCTCGACCGGGGCCGACAGGGGGAAGAGACCCAGTACTTC.

The chain carries TRBV28 and TRBJ2-4, with TRBD1 matching 10 bases. This CDR3 contains 16 residues. Germline assignment: CDR1 MDHEN and CDR2 SYDVKM. Unmatched junction bases numbered 10, after V lost 5 bases and J lost 6 bases. The CDR3 reads CASSLRQGAGRNIQYF. The CDR3 DNA sequence: TGTGCCAGCAGTCTCCGACAGGGGGCCGGGAGAAACATTCAGTACTTC.

CDR3: CASSYGNYGYTF. The CDR3 DNA sequence: TGTGCCAGCAGTTACGGGAACTATGGCTACACCTTC. This chain joins TRBV28 and TRBJ1-2; D is uncertain. V gave up 4 bases and J gave up 2 bases, with 5 bases separating them. Per the germline V gene, CDR1 is MDHEN and CDR2 is SYDVKM. The CDR3 loop spans 12 amino acids.

This clonotype was found many times. The chain uses TRBV6-1 and TRBJ1-6, with a weak D call TRBD1 (5 bases). Germline CDR1 MNHNS, CDR2 SASEGT. The CDR3 covers 12 residues. Trimming stripped 3 bases from V and 14 bases from J, with 11 bases between. DNA for the CDR3: TGTGCCAGCAGTGATCCGGGGACCACCCTCCACTTT. The encoded protein is CASSDPGTTLHF.

This clonotype was counted ten times or more. The chain combines TRBV28 with TRBJ2-7; no definite D call. This CDR3 is built from 12 residues. Deletions cut 5 bases from V and 4 bases from J, with 9 bases between. From germline, CDR1 is MDHEN and CDR2 SYDVKM. Here the CDR3 DNA reads TGTGCCAGCAGTATCGGCCCATACGAGCAGTACTTC. Protein sequence: CASSIGPYEQYF.

The chain has TRBV27 and TRBJ1-4; tentative D call: TRBD1 (6 bases). This CDR3 comprises 16 residues. Trimming shortened V by 2 bases and J by 8 bases, and 18 bases separated the two germline ends. Germline V gene data show CDR1 as MNHEY and CDR2 as SMNVEV (reference sequence). CDR3 DNA sequence: TGTGCCAGCAGTTTAATCTGGACAGACGGTTTGGAAAAACTGTTTTTT. As protein: CASSLIWTDGLEKLFF.

This rearrangement joins TRBV5-1 to TRBJ1-1, with 9 bases aligning to TRBD1. The CDR3 has 14 residues. The V gene end was trimmed by 2 bases and the J gene end by 1 base; junction bases not matched to a gene: 0. The V gene's germline CDR1 is SGHRS and CDR2 YFSETQ. The CDR3 region has the DNA TGCGCCAGCAGCTTACAGGGGGCGAACACTGAAGCTTTCTTT. Its protein is CASSLQGANTEAFF.

This sequence joins TRBV29-1 and TRBJ2-7; TRBD2 matches 8 bases. CDR1 is SQVTM and CDR2 is ANQGSEA in the germline V gene. The CDR3 is made up of 13 amino acids. Trimming took 4 bases from V and 5 from J; bases not matched to a gene: 7. Written as DNA, the CDR3 is TGCAGCGTTGCATGGGGACTAGTTGACGAGCAGTACTTC. This codes for CSVAWGLVDEQYF.

V and J are TRBV7-6 and TRBJ2-1; no clear D. V lost 5 bases and J lost 6, with 8 bases in between. The CDR3 length is 12 residues. The germline gives CDR1 SGHVS, CDR2 FNYEAQ. CDR3 residues: CASSQSPNEQFF. DNA for the CDR3: TGTGCCAGCAGCCAATCCCCCAATGAGCAGTTCTTC.